This TCR beta chain was identified during a study of blood T cell repertoires in COVID-19. For the study at large: Whether acute or convalescent, the COVID-19 samples came from the United States, Italy and Spain. Sources were T cells, B-cell-depleted T cells, or PBMCs; the material itself was cDNA or gDNA.

Per germline, CDR1 SGHRS and CDR2 YFSETQ. CDR3 size: 15 residues. The trim removed 3 bases at V and 1 base at J, leaving 4 bases unmatched. Original methodology: Quantification of nucleated cells was approximated via reference gene primer amplification. Repertoires were generated with immunoSEQ multiplex PCR, while TCRdb's copy carries only in-frame clones and drops some. D and trimming come from the DNA, and the V and J calls and clone size come from that table. This table holds some 270,000 clones, 84% found once. The chain carries TRBV5-1 and TRBJ2-7, with TRBD2 matching over 10 bases. This clonotype was obtained from a woman aged 40 to 50 who had recovered from COVID-19. The specimen was peripheral blood. CDR3: CASSWLAGASYEQYF. DNA for the CDR3: TGCGCCAGCAGCTGGCTAGCGGGGGCATCCTACGAGCAGTACTTC.